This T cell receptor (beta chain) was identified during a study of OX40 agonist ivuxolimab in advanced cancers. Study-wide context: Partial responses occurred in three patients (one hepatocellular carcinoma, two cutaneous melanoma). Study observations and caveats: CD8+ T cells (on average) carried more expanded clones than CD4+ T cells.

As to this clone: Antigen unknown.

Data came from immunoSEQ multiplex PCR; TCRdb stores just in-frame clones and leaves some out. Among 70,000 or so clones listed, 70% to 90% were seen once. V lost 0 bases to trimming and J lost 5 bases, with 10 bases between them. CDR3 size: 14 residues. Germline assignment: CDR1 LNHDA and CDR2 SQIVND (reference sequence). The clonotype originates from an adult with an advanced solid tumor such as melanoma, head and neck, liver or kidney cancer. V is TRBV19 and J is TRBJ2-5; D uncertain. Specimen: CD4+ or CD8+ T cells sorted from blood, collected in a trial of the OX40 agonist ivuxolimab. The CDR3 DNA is TGTGCCAGTAGTATAGATACGCTCGGGGAGACCCAGTACTTC. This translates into CASSIDTLGETQYF.